The 27 T cell receptor beta chains presented below share a single source sample, sequenced in a study of T cells expressing NK-cell markers. TCRdb reprocessed the 5' RACE reads and keeps a single row for each CDR3 protein, giving no DNA. The sample table sets out 350,000 to 400,000 distinct CDR3 sequences. The sequenced sample consisted of blood T cells: a sorted CD56 or NKG2C T cell subset, CD4+ or CD8+ T cells, or bulk PBMC T cells (not recorded which). The source is a woman in her 50s in good health.

The V call is TRBV7-2, the J call TRBJ2-4. The germline V gene encodes CDR1 SGHTA and CDR2 FQGNSA. This CDR3 spans 12 amino acids. CDR3 sequence reads: CASSLEGGIHYF. Combining the CDR3 with reference TRBV7-2 and TRBJ2-4 gives the whole variable domain GAGVSQSPSNKVTEKGKDVELRCDPISGHTALYWYRQSLGQGLEFLIYFQGNSAPDKSGLPSDRFSAERTGGSVSTLTIQRTQQEDSAVYLCASSLEGGIHYFGAGTRLSVL.

The chain carries TRBV6-5 and TRBJ1-2; TCRdb gives TRBD1 as the D gene, but with no DNA this cannot be confirmed. This CDR3 has 14 amino acids. From germline, CDR1 is MNHEY and CDR2 SVGAGI. CDR3 residues: CASSGGQTNYGYTF.

V usage is TRBV24-1 and J usage is TRBJ1-2. CDR3 length equals 14 residues. The germline gives CDR1 KGHDR, CDR2 SFDVKD. The CDR3 region is CATSDRLARGGYTF.

The chain has TRBV20-1 and TRBJ1-2. The CDR3 is 17 residues long. From germline, CDR1 is DFQATT and CDR2 SNEGSKA (reference sequence). CDR3 residues: CSARPFSSGKLWHGYTF.

CDR3 in amino acids: CASSFKAGAQYF. The chain has TRBV11-3 and TRBJ2-3; TCRdb indicates TRBD2, and absent DNA this call remains unverified. The CDR3 is made up of 12 amino acids. Looked up from germline, CDR1 is SGHNT and CDR2 is YENEEA.

The J gene is TRBJ2-1, the V gene TRBV12-3 or TRBV12-4. This CDR3 is built from 14 residues. This CDR3 is CASSFLGDINEQFF.

J is TRBJ1-2 and V is TRBV7-9; as DNA is missing, the TRBD1 call by TCRdb cannot be tested. The CDR3 runs to 13 residues. Germline values: CDR1 SEHNR, CDR2 FQNEAQ (reference sequence). CDR3 region: CASSHQGAYGYTF.

The chain employs TRBV6-5 and TRBJ1-1. The CDR3 sequence is 12 residues long. Germline CDR1 reads MNHEY; CDR2 reads SVGAGI. The CDR3 is CASSFWGTEAFF.

The genes are TRBV6-6 and TRBJ2-2; TCRdb names TRBD2, which stays unverified in the absence of DNA. The CDR3 totals 15 residues. Germline V gives CDR1 MNHNY, CDR2 SVGAGI (reference sequence). The CDR3 spells CASSKGLQNTGELFF.

The chain is built from TRBV10-3 and TRBJ2-3; TCRdb's D call, TRBD2, is unchecked because there is no DNA. The CDR3 is 14 amino acids. Germline lookup yields CDR1 ENHRY and CDR2 SYGVKD. The CDR3 loop reads CAVRGREGQYTQYF.

J is TRBJ1-1 and V is TRBV7-8; the D gene TCRdb calls, TRBD1, cannot be checked with no DNA. The germline V gene has CDR1 SGHVS and CDR2 FQNEAQ. The CDR3 has 15 amino acids. Here the CDR3 reads CASSLERVRGTEAFF. The full variable domain, with the rest looked up from reference TRBV7-8 and TRBJ1-1, is GAGVSQSPRYKVAKRGQDVALRCDPISGHVSLFWYQQALGQGPEFLTYFQNEAQLDKSGLPSDRFFAERPEGSVSTLKIQRTQQEDSAVYLCASSLERVRGTEAFFGQGTRLTVV.

The chain carries TRBV20-1 and TRBJ1-6. There are 14 residues in the CDR3. From germline, CDR1 is DFQATT and CDR2 SNEGSKA (reference sequence). The CDR3 spells CSARDLDVNSPLHF.

V usage is TRBV3-1 and J usage is TRBJ2-4; the D gene TCRdb calls, TRBD1, cannot be checked with no DNA. Germline CDR1 is LGHDT and CDR2 is YNNKEL (reference sequence). The CDR3 has 20 residues. CDR3 sequence reads: CASSRGTGTGGRRAKNIQYF. Full variable domain (outside the CDR3, taken from reference TRBV3-1 and TRBJ2-4): DTAVSQTPKYLVTQMGNDKSIKCEQNLGHDTMYWYKQDSKKFLKIMFSYNNKELIINETVPNRFSPKSPDKAHLNLHINSLELGDSAVYFCASSRGTGTGGRRAKNIQYFGAGTRLSVL.

The V gene is TRBV12-3 or TRBV12-4, the J gene TRBJ1-6. The CDR3 totals 15 residues. CDR3 in amino acids: CASTNGALSNSPLHF.

V and J are TRBV5-1 and TRBJ1-3. This CDR3 has 15 residues. Germline V gives CDR1 SGHRS, CDR2 YFSETQ. CDR3 residues: CASSLTVLSGNTIYF.

The J gene is TRBJ1-3, the V gene TRBV3-1. This CDR3 is 12 amino acids long. Germline CDR1 reads LGHDT; CDR2 reads YNNKEL (reference sequence). This CDR3 reads CASSPPGNTIYF.

This sequence joins TRBV27 and TRBJ1-5; TCRdb indicates TRBD1, and absent DNA this call remains unverified. CDR1 MNHEY and CDR2 SMNVEV come from the germline V gene (reference sequence). The CDR3 extends over 17 amino acids. The CDR3 here is CASSPLSGTGVNQPQHF.

V is TRBV7-2 and J is TRBJ1-5. The CDR3 extends over 14 amino acids. Per the germline V gene, CDR1 is SGHTA and CDR2 is FQGNSA. CDR3 sequence reads: CASSLVLVGQPQHF.

The chain carries TRBV18 and TRBJ2-3. CDR3 length equals 14 residues. CDR1 and CDR2 from the germline V gene are KGHSH and LQKENI. CDR3 residues: CASSPGPGTDTQYF.

The gene calls are TRBV7-3 and TRBJ2-1; checking the TCRdb D call of TRBD2 is not possible without DNA. The CDR3 spans 16 residues. Germline V gene sequence: CDR1 SGHTA, CDR2 FQGTGA. CDR3 protein: CASSHRSGLVGNEQFF.

CDR3 in amino acids: CASSVYGESGTQYF. The rearrangement joins TRBV9 to TRBJ2-5. CDR3 length equals 14 residues. The V gene's germline CDR1 is SGDLS and CDR2 YYNGEE.

The gene calls are TRBV10-2 and TRBJ1-1; TCRdb outputs TRBD1, but without DNA this stays unchecked. CDR3 size: 14 residues. CDR1 and CDR2 (germline): WSHSY, SAAADI. This chain's CDR3 is CASSRDRGDTEAFF.

The J gene is TRBJ2-2, the V gene TRBV20-1; there is no DNA to check the TCRdb D call of TRBD1. The CDR3 spans 17 residues. The V gene's germline CDR1 is DFQATT and CDR2 SNEGSKA (reference sequence). This CDR3 is CSARDLPPIQGTGELFF.

The chain couples TRBV5-8 to TRBJ1-1; TCRdb's D call of TRBD1 is untestable without DNA. This CDR3 is 15 amino acids long. The germline V gene encodes CDR1 SGHTS and CDR2 YDEGEE. This chain's CDR3 is CASSIHDSPFTEAFF.

V gene TRBV11-3 combines with J gene TRBJ2-5; TCRdb's D gene call, TRBD2, goes unchecked for lack of DNA. CDR3 length: 14 residues. Germline V gene lookup returns CDR1 SGHNT and CDR2 YENEEA. This CDR3 reads CASSGRTRRETQYF.

The chain has TRBV5-1 and TRBJ2-5; TCRdb's assignment of TRBD2 cannot be checked, as there is no DNA. Germline V gene lookup returns CDR1 SGHRS and CDR2 YFSETQ. CDR3 length: 14 residues. CDR3 sequence: CASSLGLAGETQYF. The variable domain in full, with the rest retrieved from reference TRBV5-1 and TRBJ2-5, is KAGVTQTPRYLIKTRGQQVTLSCSPISGHRSVSWYQQTPGQGLQFLFEYFSETQRNKGNFPGRFSGRQFSNSRSEMNVSTLELGDSALYLCASSLGLAGETQYFGPGTRLLVL.

V gene TRBV3-1 combines with J gene TRBJ2-3; TCRdb's D gene call, TRBD1, goes unchecked for lack of DNA. Germline V gives CDR1 LGHDT, CDR2 YNNKEL (reference sequence). The CDR3 sequence is 15 residues long. CDR3 sequence: CASSPSTGGRRAQYF.